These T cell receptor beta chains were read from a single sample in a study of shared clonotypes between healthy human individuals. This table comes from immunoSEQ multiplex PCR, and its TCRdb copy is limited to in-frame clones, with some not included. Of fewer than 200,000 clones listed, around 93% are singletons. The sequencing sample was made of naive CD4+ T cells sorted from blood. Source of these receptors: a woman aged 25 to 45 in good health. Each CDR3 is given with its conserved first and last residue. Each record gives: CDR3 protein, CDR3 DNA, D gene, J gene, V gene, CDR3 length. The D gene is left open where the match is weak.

CDR3: CASSLTGNSYEQYF
DNA: TGTGCCAGCAGTTTAACAGGGAACTCCTACGAGCAGTACTTC
D: -
J: TRBJ2-7
V: TRBV28
length: 14

CDR3: CASSFQRAASGNTIYF
DNA: TGTGCCAGTAGTTTCCAACGCGCAGCCTCTGGAAACACCATATATTTT
D: -
J: TRBJ1-3
V: TRBV19
length: 16

CDR3: CASIIGGTSYEQFF
DNA: TGTGCCAGCATCATAGGGGGGACTAGCTATGAGCAGTTCTTC
D: TRBD2
J: TRBJ2-1
V: TRBV28
length: 14

CDR3: CASRREHYGYTF
DNA: TGTGCCAGTAGGAGGGAGCACTATGGCTACACCTTC
D: -
J: TRBJ1-2
V: TRBV19
length: 12

CDR3: CASSPGQGEDTQYF
DNA: TGCGCCAGCAGCCCCGGACAGGGCGAAGATACGCAGTATTTT
D: TRBD1
J: TRBJ2-3
V: TRBV5-1
length: 14

CDR3: CASSAGTGNTEAFF
DNA: TGTGCCAGCTCAGCGGGTACTGGGAACACTGAAGCTTTCTTT
D: -
J: TRBJ1-1
V: TRBV18
length: 14

CDR3: CASSRQGTSYEQYF
DNA: TGTGCCAGCAGTAGGCAGGGGACTTCTTACGAGCAGTACTTC
D: -
J: TRBJ2-7
V: TRBV28
length: 14

CDR3: CASSLRQGADYEQYF
DNA: TGTGCCAGCAGTTTAAGACAGGGGGCGGATTACGAGCAGTACTTC
D: TRBD1
J: TRBJ2-7
V: TRBV27
length: 15

CDR3: CASSFSGLSYEQYF
DNA: TGCGCCAGCAGCTTTTCAGGTCTCTCCTACGAGCAGTACTTC
D: -
J: TRBJ2-7
V: TRBV5-1
length: 14

CDR3: CASSLGNAGFLRLGEQYF
DNA: TGCGCCAGCAGCTTGGGGAACGCGGGGTTCCTGCGCCTTGGTGAGCAGTACTTC
D: -
J: TRBJ2-7
V: TRBV5-1
length: 18

CDR3: CASSQVKGLREKLFF
DNA: TGTGCCAGCAGCCAAGTAAAGGGCTTGAGGGAAAAACTGTTTTTT
D: -
J: TRBJ1-4
V: TRBV4-2
length: 15